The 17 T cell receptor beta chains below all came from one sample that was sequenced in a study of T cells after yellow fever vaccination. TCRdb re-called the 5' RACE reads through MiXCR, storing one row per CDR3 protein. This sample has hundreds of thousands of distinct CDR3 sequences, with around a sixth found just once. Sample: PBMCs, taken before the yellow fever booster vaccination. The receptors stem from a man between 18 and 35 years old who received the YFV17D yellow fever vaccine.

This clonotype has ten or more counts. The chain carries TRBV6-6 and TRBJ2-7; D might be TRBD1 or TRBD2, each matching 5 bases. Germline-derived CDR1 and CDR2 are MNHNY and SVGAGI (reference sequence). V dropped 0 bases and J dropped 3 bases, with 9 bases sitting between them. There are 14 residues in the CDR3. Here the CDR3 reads CASSYSLGVYEQYF. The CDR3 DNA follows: TGTGCCAGCAGTTACTCTCTGGGGGTCTACGAGCAGTACTTC.

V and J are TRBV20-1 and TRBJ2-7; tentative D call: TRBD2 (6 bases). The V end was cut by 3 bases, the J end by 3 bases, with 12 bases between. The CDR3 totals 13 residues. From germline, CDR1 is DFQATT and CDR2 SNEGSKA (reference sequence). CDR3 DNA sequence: TGCAGTGCTAGGAGGACGGGGGACTACGAGCAGTACGTC. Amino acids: CSARRTGDYEQYV.

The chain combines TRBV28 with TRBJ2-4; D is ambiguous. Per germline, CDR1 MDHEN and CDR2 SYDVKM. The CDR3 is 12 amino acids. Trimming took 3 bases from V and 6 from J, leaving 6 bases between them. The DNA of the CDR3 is TGTGCCAGCAGTTTGTCGGGAAACATTCAGTACTTC. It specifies CASSLSGNIQYF.

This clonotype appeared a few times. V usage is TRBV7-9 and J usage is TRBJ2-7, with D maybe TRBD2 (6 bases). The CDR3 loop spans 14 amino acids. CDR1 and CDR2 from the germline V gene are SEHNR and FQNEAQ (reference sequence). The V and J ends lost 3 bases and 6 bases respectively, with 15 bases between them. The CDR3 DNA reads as TGTGCCAGCAGCTTGGGGGGATTCGGACGCGAGCAGTACTTC. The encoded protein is CASSLGGFGREQYF.

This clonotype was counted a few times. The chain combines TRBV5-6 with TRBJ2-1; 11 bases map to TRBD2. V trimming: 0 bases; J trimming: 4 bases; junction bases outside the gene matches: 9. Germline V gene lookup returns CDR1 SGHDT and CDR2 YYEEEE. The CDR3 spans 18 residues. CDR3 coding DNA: TGTGCCAGCAGCTTGGAAGGAATACTAGCGGGGGTTTACAATGAGCAGTTCTTC. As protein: CASSLEGILAGVYNEQFF.

CDR3 sequence: CASSQVGLSTGELFF. For the CDR3, the DNA is TGTGCCAGCAGCCAAGTGGGTCTGAGCACCGGGGAGCTGTTTTTT. The chain links TRBV4-2 to TRBJ2-2; the D is unclear. Germline V gives CDR1 LGHNA, CDR2 YNFKEQ. V was cut by 1 base and J by 4 bases, with 10 bases left in between. This CDR3 has 15 residues.

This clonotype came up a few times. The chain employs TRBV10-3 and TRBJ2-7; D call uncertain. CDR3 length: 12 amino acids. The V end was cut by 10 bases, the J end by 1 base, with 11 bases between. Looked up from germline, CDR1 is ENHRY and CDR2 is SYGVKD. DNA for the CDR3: TGTGCCACCGGTGGGCCTTCCTACGAGCAGTACGTC. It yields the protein CATGGPSYEQYV.

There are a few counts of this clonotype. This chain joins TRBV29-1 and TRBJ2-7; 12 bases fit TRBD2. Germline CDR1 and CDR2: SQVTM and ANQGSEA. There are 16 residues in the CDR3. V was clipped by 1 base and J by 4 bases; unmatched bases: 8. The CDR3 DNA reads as TGCAGCGTTGAAGGACTAGCGGGGGACCCCTGGTACGAGCAGTACTTC. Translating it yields CSVEGLAGDPWYEQYF.

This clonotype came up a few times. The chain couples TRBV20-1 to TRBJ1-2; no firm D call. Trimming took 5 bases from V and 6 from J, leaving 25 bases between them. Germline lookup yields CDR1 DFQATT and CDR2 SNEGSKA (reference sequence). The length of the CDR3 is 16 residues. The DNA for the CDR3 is TGCAGTGCTCCACCAACCCGGGAAAGGGCCCGAGATGGCTACACCTTC. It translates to CSAPPTRERARDGYTF.

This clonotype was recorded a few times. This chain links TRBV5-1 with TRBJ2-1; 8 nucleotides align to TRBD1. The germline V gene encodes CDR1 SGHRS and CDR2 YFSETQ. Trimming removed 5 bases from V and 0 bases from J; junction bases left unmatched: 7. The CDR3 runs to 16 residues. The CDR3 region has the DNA TGCGCCAGCAGTACCCCAGACAGGGGCTCCTACAATGAGCAGTTCTTC. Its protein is CASSTPDRGSYNEQFF. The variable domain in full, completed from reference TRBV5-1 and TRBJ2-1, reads KAGVTQTPRYLIKTRGQQVTLSCSPISGHRSVSWYQQTPGQGLQFLFEYFSETQRNKGNFPGRFSGRQFSNSRSEMNVSTLELGDSALYLCASSTPDRGSYNEQFFGPGTRLTVL.

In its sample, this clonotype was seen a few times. The chain's CDR3 is CSASGIRGLGGETQYF. In DNA form, the CDR3 reads TGCAGTGCTAGTGGCATAAGGGGACTGGGCGGCGAGACCCAGTACTTC. This chain connects TRBV20-1 to TRBJ2-5, with D possibly being TRBD2 (6 bases). This CDR3 comprises 16 residues. V was cut by 3 bases and J by 5 bases, with 22 bases left in between. CDR1 and CDR2 from the germline V gene are DFQATT and SNEGSKA (reference sequence).

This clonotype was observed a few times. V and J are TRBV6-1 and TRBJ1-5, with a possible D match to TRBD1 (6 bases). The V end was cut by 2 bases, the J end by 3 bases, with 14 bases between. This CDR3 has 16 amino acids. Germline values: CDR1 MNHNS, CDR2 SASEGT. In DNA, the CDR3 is TGTGCCAGCAGTGAATTCAGGGCAGGGGTCAATCAGCCCCAGCATTTT. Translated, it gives CASSEFRAGVNQPQHF.

The CDR3 DNA is TGTGCCAGCAGTGAGGGGGTTAACACCGGGGAGCTGTTTTTT. This sequence encodes CASSEGVNTGELFF. The V call is TRBV6-1, the J call TRBJ2-2; D possibly uses TRBD1 or TRBD2 (5 bases each). Germline loops: CDR1 MNHNS, CDR2 SASEGT. V shed 3 bases and J shed 2 bases, with 7 bases lying between them. The CDR3 length is 14 residues.

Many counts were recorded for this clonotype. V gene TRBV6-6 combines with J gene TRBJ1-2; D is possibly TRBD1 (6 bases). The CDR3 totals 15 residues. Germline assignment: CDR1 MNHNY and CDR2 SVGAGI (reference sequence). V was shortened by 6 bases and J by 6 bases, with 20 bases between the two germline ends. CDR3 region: CASRAPGGRVDGYTF. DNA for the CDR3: TGTGCCAGCAGAGCCCCTGGGGGGCGGGTCGATGGCTACACCTTC.

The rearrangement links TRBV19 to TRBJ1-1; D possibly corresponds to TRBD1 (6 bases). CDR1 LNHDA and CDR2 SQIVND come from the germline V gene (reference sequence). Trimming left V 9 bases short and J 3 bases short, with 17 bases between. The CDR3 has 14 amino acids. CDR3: CASPGGRADTEAFF. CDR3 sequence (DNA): TGTGCCAGCCCGGGGGGGCGGGCGGACACTGAAGCTTTCTTT.

In DNA form, the CDR3 reads TGTGCCAGCAGTAGGACAGGGAGAAGCTCCTACAATGAGCAGTTCTTC. It encodes CASSRTGRSSYNEQFF. The chain recombines TRBV6-6 with TRBJ2-1; 8 bases match TRBD1. The CDR3 has 16 amino acids. V gave up 5 bases and J gave up 0 bases; unmatched junction bases: 6. Germline loops: CDR1 MNHNY, CDR2 SVGAGI (reference sequence).

The chain's CDR3 is CASSLAGEGTDTQYF. CDR3 in DNA: TGTGCCAGCAGCTTAGCTGGGGAAGGCACAGATACGCAGTATTTT. The genes are TRBV7-9 and TRBJ2-3; D uncertain. V shed 0 bases and J shed 1 base, with 8 bases lying between them. This CDR3 contains 15 residues. The germline V gene has CDR1 SEHNR and CDR2 FQNEAQ (reference sequence).